The entry below gives a single T cell receptor (beta chain) sequence along with its context. Its antigen remains unidentified. Tumor tissue was taken before any definitive surgery or chemotherapy was given. The data originate from a study of high-grade serous ovarian cancer treatment subgroups. Only in-frame clones appear in the TCRdb table, and some are missing; sequencing was by immunoSEQ multiplex PCR. Of about 10,000 clones in the sample, 68% were seen once. Overall study findings and caveats: Different patients shared almost no repertoire; same-patient tumors shared about 0.11 to 0.85. The analyses considered CDR3 and ignored CDR1 and CDR2.

The sequence was collected from a human donor with high-grade serous ovarian cancer. Sequencing was performed on tumor tissue.

CDR3 residues: CASSWGGAKNIQYF. For the CDR3, the DNA is TGTGCCAGCAGCTGGGGTGGGGCCAAAAACATTCAGTACTTC. The chain recombines TRBV5-6 with TRBJ2-4; D ambiguous. The CDR3 contains 14 residues. Germline loops: CDR1 SGHDT, CDR2 YYEEEE. The V end lost 3 bases, the J end lost 1 base, and 8 bases lay between the germline ends.